The rows below give T cell receptor beta chains drawn from one sample of a study of blood T cell repertoires in COVID-19. Assay used: immunoSEQ multiplex PCR; TCRdb lists only in-frame clones, some missing. The data show under 200,000 clones, roughly 78% seen once. Sequencing used PBMCs or T cells enriched from blood (not recorded which). All receptors come from a woman in her 70s in a cohort exposed to, infected with or recovered from COVID-19 (not recorded which). The CDR3 runs from the conserved cysteine through the conserved F or W. The D gene is left open where the match is weak. Expanded clones get a size class; other rows say once, few or many, or leave the size out.

J: TRBJ2-7; D: -; V: TRBV7-9; length: 12; size: -; CDR3: CASSLAVYEQYF; DNA: TGTGCCAGCAGCTTAGCCGTGTACGAGCAGTACTTC
J: TRBJ2-1; D: -; V: TRBV7-6; length: 16; size: -; CDR3: CASSLRPGGGYNEQFF; DNA: TGTGCCAGCAGCTTACGTCCCGGGGGTGGGTACAATGAGCAGTTCTTC
J: TRBJ2-2; D: TRBD1; V: TRBV2; length: 14; size: -; CDR3: CASSPPDRTGELFF; DNA: TGTGCCAGCAGTCCGCCGGACAGGACCGGGGAGCTGTTTTTT
J: TRBJ2-4; D: -; V: TRBV29-1; length: 12; size: once; CDR3: CSVVNRLNIQYF; DNA: TGCAGCGTTGTCAACAGGCTAAACATTCAGTACTTC
J: TRBJ2-2; D: -; V: TRBV27; length: 11; size: -; CDR3: CASGAGGELFF; DNA: TGTGCCAGCGGTGCCGGCGGGGAGCTGTTTTTT
J: TRBJ2-7; D: TRBD1; V: TRBV6-5; length: 14; size: -; CDR3: CASRDRGFAYEQYF; DNA: TGTGCCAGCAGGGACAGGGGGTTCGCCTACGAGCAGTACTTC
J: TRBJ2-3; D: -; V: TRBV9; length: 13; size: few; CDR3: CASNRESTDTQYF; DNA: TGTGCCAGCAACAGGGAAAGCACAGATACGCAGTATTTT
J: TRBJ2-5; D: TRBD1; V: TRBV7-2; length: 14; size: once; CDR3: CASSYTGGAQTQYF; DNA: TGTGCCAGCAGCTACACAGGGGGCGCACAGACCCAGTACTTC
J: TRBJ1-6; D: -; V: TRBV27; length: 15; size: few; CDR3: CASSFVRGWDSPLHF; DNA: TGTGCCAGCAGTTTCGTCCGGGGGTGGGATTCACCCCTCCACTTT
J: TRBJ1-6; D: -; V: TRBV15; length: 17; size: many; CDR3: CATSRDVQELNNSPLHF; DNA: TGTGCCACCAGCAGGGACGTACAGGAGTTAAATAATTCACCCCTCCACTTT
J: TRBJ1-1; D: TRBD1; V: TRBV28; length: 12; size: -; CDR3: CASSTQGTEAFF; DNA: TGTGCCAGCAGTACACAGGGGACTGAAGCTTTCTTT
J: TRBJ2-3; D: TRBD2; V: TRBV10-3; length: 15; size: few; CDR3: CAISHPTSVVDTQYF; DNA: TGTGCCATCAGTCATCCAACTAGCGTGGTGGATACGCAGTATTTT
J: TRBJ1-1; D: TRBD1; V: TRBV27; length: 13; size: -; CDR3: CASSNRGRGEAFF; DNA: TGTGCCAGCAGCAACAGGGGGCGCGGTGAAGCTTTCTTT
J: TRBJ2-1; D: TRBD2; V: TRBV2; length: 14; size: -; CDR3: CASKGLAGYNEQFF; DNA: TGTGCCAGCAAAGGACTAGCGGGGTACAATGAGCAGTTCTTC
J: TRBJ2-1; D: TRBD2; V: TRBV5-1; length: 15; size: -; CDR3: CASSEVGGPSNEQFF; DNA: TGCGCCAGCTCCGAGGTGGGAGGGCCCTCGAATGAGCAGTTCTTC
J: TRBJ1-6; D: TRBD1; V: TRBV5-1; length: 15; size: -; CDR3: CASSLAGTGGEPLHF; DNA: TGCGCCAGCAGCTTGGCCGGGACAGGGGGCGAGCCCCTCCACTTT
J: TRBJ2-1; D: TRBD1; V: TRBV7-9; length: 14; size: -; CDR3: CASSLDRGGNEQFF; DNA: TGTGCCAGCAGCTTAGACAGGGGTGGCAATGAGCAGTTCTTC
J: TRBJ2-7; D: TRBD2; V: TRBV28; length: 14; size: -; CDR3: CASRTGTRMYEQYF; DNA: TGTGCCAGCAGGACCGGGACTAGAATGTACGAGCAGTACTTC
J: TRBJ2-7; D: TRBD2; V: TRBV6-1; length: 15; size: -; CDR3: CASSRPAGGSYEQYF; DNA: TGTGCCAGCAGCCGCCCAGCGGGGGGCTCCTACGAGCAGTACTTC
J: TRBJ2-1; D: TRBD1; V: TRBV14; length: 16; size: -; CDR3: CASSHRTGGGINEQFF; DNA: TGTGCCAGCAGCCACAGGACAGGGGGCGGAATAAATGAGCAGTTCTTC
J: TRBJ2-5; D: -; V: TRBV6-5; length: 13; size: -; CDR3: CASSYSTRETQYF; DNA: TGTGCCAGCAGTTACTCGACTCGCGAGACCCAGTACTTC
J: TRBJ2-1; D: TRBD2; V: TRBV5-1; length: 15; size: few; CDR3: CASSLDTSGMAEQFF; DNA: TGCGCCAGCAGCTTGGATACAAGCGGGATGGCTGAGCAGTTCTTC
J: TRBJ1-2; D: -; V: TRBV19; length: 13; size: -; CDR3: CASSTIPGRGYTF; DNA: TGTGCCAGTAGTACCATCCCGGGGAGGGGCTACACCTTC
J: TRBJ2-5; D: -; V: TRBV5-5; length: 17; size: once; CDR3: CASSPTRGSWYQETQYF; DNA: TGTGCCAGCAGCCCAACAAGGGGTTCTTGGTACCAAGAGACCCAGTACTTC
J: TRBJ2-3; D: -; V: TRBV5-1; length: 16; size: -; CDR3: CASSLGTISSTDTQYF; DNA: TGCGCCAGCAGCCTGGGGACAATTTCTAGCACAGATACGCAGTATTTT
J: TRBJ1-2; D: TRBD1; V: TRBV18; length: 12; size: once; CDR3: CASSDRDGGYTF; DNA: TGTGCCAGCTCCGACAGGGACGGAGGCTACACCTTC
J: TRBJ2-2; D: -; V: TRBV7-9; length: 15; size: -; CDR3: CASSLRDFNTGELFF; DNA: TGTGCCAGCAGCCTCCGGGACTTCAACACCGGGGAGCTGTTTTTT
J: TRBJ2-3; D: -; V: TRBV5-1; length: 14; size: -; CDR3: CASSSAGSTDTQYF; DNA: TGCGCCAGCAGCTCGGCAGGTAGCACAGATACGCAGTATTTT
J: TRBJ2-2; D: TRBD1; V: TRBV28; length: 19; size: once; CDR3: CASSHRPDRVVVYTGELFF; DNA: TGTGCCAGCAGCCACCGACCGGACAGGGTGGTAGTTTACACCGGGGAGCTGTTTTTT
J: TRBJ1-2; D: TRBD1; V: TRBV4-2; length: 18; size: -; CDR3: CASSRGSPGGAGGDGYTF; DNA: TGTGCCAGCAGCCGAGGATCGCCAGGGGGCGCAGGAGGGGATGGCTACACCTTC
J: TRBJ2-5; D: -; V: TRBV9; length: 15; size: -; CDR3: CASSLWGQRQETQYF; DNA: TGTGCCAGCAGCCTATGGGGGCAGAGACAAGAGACCCAGTACTTC
J: TRBJ2-3; D: -; V: TRBV6-5; length: 14; size: once; CDR3: CASSYSESTDTQYF; DNA: TGTGCCAGCAGTTACTCGGAGAGCACAGATACGCAGTATTTT